The rows below give T cell receptor beta chains drawn from one sample of a study of cytomegalovirus exposure and HLA in healthy donors. Only in-frame clones appear in the TCRdb table, and some are missing; sequencing was by immunoSEQ multiplex PCR. The sample lists 140,000 or so clones, roughly a tenth occurring once. Sequencing used PBMCs. Receptor source: a male donor in good health and CMV-seronegative. The CDR3 runs from the conserved cysteine through the conserved F or W. Each record gives: D gene, V gene, J gene, clone size, CDR3 DNA, CDR3 protein. The D gene is left open where the match is weak. Rows give clone size only sometimes, using once, few, many, or a class for an expanded clone.

NA,TRBV7-8,TRBJ1-2,few,TGTGCCAGCAGCTCCTTTCATGGCTACACCTTC,CASSSFHGYTF
TRBD2,TRBV9,TRBJ2-7,few,TGTGCCAGCAGCGTCGGACTAGCGGGAGGGCTGGCCTACGAGCAGTACTTC,CASSVGLAGGLAYEQYF
TRBD2,TRBV4-3,TRBJ2-1,few,TGCGCCAGCAGCCATTCAAGACTAGCGGGACTCTACAATGAGCAGTTCTTC,CASSHSRLAGLYNEQFF
NA,TRBV28,TRBJ2-1,NA,TGTGCCAGCAGCTCCGCGGGAAAGACCTACAATGAGCAGTTCTTC,CASSSAGKTYNEQFF
TRBD2,TRBV4-3,TRBJ2-3,NA,TGCGCCAGCAGCCAAGATCCGAGCGGGGGCACAGATACGCAGTATTTT,CASSQDPSGGTDTQYF
NA,TRBV30,TRBJ1-2,NA,TGTGCCTGGAGTGTGATGGCGGCTGGTGGCTACACCTTC,CAWSVMAAGGYTF
TRBD1,TRBV5-8,TRBJ1-2,NA,TGTGCCAGCAGCCGAGACAGGGATAGGGGCTACACCTTC,CASSRDRDRGYTF
NA,TRBV9,TRBJ2-2,few,TGTGCCAGCAGCGTAGCTAAAGCGAACACCGGGGAGCTGTTTTTT,CASSVAKANTGELFF
NA,TRBV6-6,TRBJ1-4,few,TGTGCCAGCACCCAGGACAGCTATAATGAAAAACTGTTTTTT,CASTQDSYNEKLFF
NA,TRBV30,TRBJ2-5,few,TGTGCCTGGAGCGGGCCCCGCGGGGAGACCCAGTACTTC,CAWSGPRGETQYF
TRBD1,TRBV4-3,TRBJ1-2,few,TGCGCCAGCAGCCAAGATTCCTCCGGGACAGGGACGTCCTATGGCTACACCTTC,CASSQDSSGTGTSYGYTF
NA,TRBV5-1,TRBJ1-4,NA,TGCGCCAGCAGCTTGGGTCAGGCTAATGAAAAACTGTTTTTT,CASSLGQANEKLFF
NA,TRBV29-1,TRBJ1-4,few,TGCAGCGTTGTAGCAGGGAATGAAAAACTGTTTTTT,CSVVAGNEKLFF
NA,TRBV19,TRBJ2-2,NA,TGTGCCAGTAGTCCCACAGAGGGCAGGTCGAACACCGGGGAGCTGTTTTTT,CASSPTEGRSNTGELFF
NA,TRBV7-9,TRBJ2-5,NA,TGTGCCAGCAGCTTCCAACAAGAGACCCAGTACTTC,CASSFQQETQYF
TRBD1,TRBV7-3,TRBJ2-2,NA,TGTGCCAGCAGCACCCGGGACAGGGGGACGACCGGGGAGCTGTTTTTT,CASSTRDRGTTGELFF
NA,TRBV10-3,TRBJ1-2,NA,TGTGCCACCGGCACAGGGAACTATGGCTACACCTTC,CATGTGNYGYTF
NA,TRBV19,TRBJ2-3,NA,TGTGCCAGTATCGGCAGGGCTTACACAGATACGCAGTATTTT,CASIGRAYTDTQYF
NA,TRBV27,TRBJ1-2,few,TGTGCCAGCAGATCGTCAGGGTACTATGGCTACACCTTC,CASRSSGYYGYTF
NA,TRBV4-1,TRBJ2-7,NA,TGCGCCAGCAGCCCCCGGGGAGGCGGGAATAGCTACGAGCAGTACTTC,CASSPRGGGNSYEQYF
NA,TRBV28,TRBJ2-7,few,TGTGCCAGCAGTTACCCGGTTCCAGGGGCAAACTACGAGCAGTACTTC,CASSYPVPGANYEQYF
NA,TRBV6-1,TRBJ1-2,NA,TGTGCCAGCAGTACGGCAGGGAAAAACTATGGCTACACCTTC,CASSTAGKNYGYTF
NA,TRBV5-6,TRBJ2-6,NA,TGTGCCAGCAAAGGAGGGGAGCGCCCGATGAACGTCCTGACTTTC,CASKGGERPMNVLTF
NA,TRBV14,TRBJ2-5,few,TGTGCCAGCAGCCAAGTTCGTGTCAGGGAAGAGACCCAGTACTTC,CASSQVRVREETQYF
NA,TRBV6-6,TRBJ2-7,few,TGTGCCAGCAGTTACCCATCAGAGGCGGAGCAGTACTTC,CASSYPSEAEQYF
TRBD2,TRBV5-6,TRBJ2-1,NA,TGTGCCAGCAGCTACCTAGCGGGGGACGGGGGTGAGCAGTTCTTC,CASSYLAGDGGEQFF
NA,TRBV5-6,TRBJ1-4,few,TGTGCCAGCAGCTTGGCAGGAGGAAAACTGTTTTTT,CASSLAGGKLFF
NA,TRBV2,TRBJ1-6,few,TGTGCCAGCGGATTGGAGGGGATCACCTATAATTCACCCCTCCACTTT,CASGLEGITYNSPLHF
NA,TRBV9,TRBJ2-1,NA,TGTGCCAGCAGCGTAGTTGGTTACTCGAGCTCCTACAATGAGCAGTTCTTC,CASSVVGYSSSYNEQFF
NA,TRBV19,TRBJ1-5,NA,TGTGCCAGTTCTAAACACAGGGACAATCAGCCCCAGCATTTT,CASSKHRDNQPQHF
TRBD2,TRBV5-4,TRBJ2-1,NA,TGTGCCAGCAGCTTGGTGGTCGCGGGAGGTACGGGGGAGCAGTTCTTC,CASSLVVAGGTGEQFF
NA,TRBV27,TRBJ2-2,few,TGTGCCAGCAGTTTATTAGCTAGCGTAAACACCGGGGAGCTGTTTTTT,CASSLLASVNTGELFF
TRBD2,TRBV5-5,TRBJ2-1,NA,TGTGCCAGCAGCTTGCCCAGGGAGGGTGAGCAGTTCTTC,CASSLPREGEQFF
TRBD1,TRBV19,TRBJ2-1,few,TGTGCCAGTCGGGATCCGGGACAGGGGGCTAGCAATGAGCAGTTCTTC,CASRDPGQGASNEQFF
NA,TRBV19,TRBJ2-1,NA,TGTGCCAGTAGGCAAACAGGAGTCTTGACGGTGGAGCAGTTCTTC,CASRQTGVLTVEQFF
NA,TRBV2,TRBJ2-7,NA,TGTGCCAGCAGTGCTAAGGTAGCGGACCCCACCTACGAGCAGTACTTC,CASSAKVADPTYEQYF
TRBD1,TRBV5-6,TRBJ2-7,NA,TGTGCCAGCAGCTCCCCGGACAGGGCTTACGAGCAGTACTTC,CASSSPDRAYEQYF
TRBD1,TRBV28,TRBJ2-2,NA,TGTGCCACCCTCTCCGGACAGGGACCCGGGGAGCTGTTTTTT,CATLSGQGPGELFF
NA,TRBV28,TRBJ1-1,few,TGTGCCAGCAGCAAGGGCGGGCTCGAGTACACTGAAGCTTTCTTT,CASSKGGLEYTEAFF
NA,TRBV4-3,TRBJ2-1,NA,TGCGCCAGCAGCCGCCTAACTGCGTCCTACAATGAGCAGTTCTTC,CASSRLTASYNEQFF
NA,TRBV7-9,TRBJ1-2,few,TGTGCCAGCAGCTTAAGCGTGGCCCCCCATGGCTACACCTTC,CASSLSVAPHGYTF